These 29 T cell receptor beta chains originate from one sample sequenced in a study of human T cells and chemical hapten exposure. TCRdb passed the RACE reads through MiXCR, listing each CDR3 protein once. The sample has over 30,000 distinct CDR3 sequences, around 7.6% seen once. Stated time point: pre-sensitization, week 0. The treatment denotes: therapeutic diphenylcyclopropenone sensitization with weekly scalp DPC. The sample in question was whole blood, obtained in connection with sensitization to the hapten diphenylcyclopropenone (DPC). The receptors were gathered from a woman aged 50 to 60 with alopecia areata. Some clones in this sample may be carry-over from other donors' samples.

This clonotype was picked up many times. J is TRBJ2-1 and V is TRBV24-1; D is perhaps TRBD1 or TRBD2 (6 bases each). The germline V gene has CDR1 KGHDR and CDR2 SFDVKD. V lost 7 bases, J lost 5 bases, and 20 bases lay in between. This CDR3 contains 16 residues. CDR3 region: CATRGRGRSDHNEQFF. The CDR3 DNA reads TGTGCCACCAGGGGCCGGGGGCGGTCCGACCACAATGAGCAGTTCTTC.

Many counts were recorded for this clonotype. V usage is TRBV29-1 and J usage is TRBJ2-5; D is unresolved. Germline V gene lookup returns CDR1 SQVTM and CDR2 ANQGSEA. The V gene lost 4 bases and the J gene lost 0 bases, with 6 bases spanning the gap. The CDR3 length is 12 residues. CDR3 residues: CSVGAYQETQYF. The CDR3, as DNA: TGCAGCGTTGGCGCCTACCAAGAGACCCAGTACTTC.

The J gene is TRBJ2-1, the V gene TRBV6-5; no clear D. Germline loops: CDR1 MNHEY, CDR2 SVGAGI. With 7 bases removed from V and 8 bases from J, the gap between germline ends came to 9 bases. This CDR3 region has 11 residues. Here the CDR3 DNA reads TGTGCCAGCATCCTCGCCGATGAGCAGTTCTTC. Its protein product is CASILADEQFF.

This clonotype was counted at least ten times. The chain links TRBV6-5 to TRBJ1-5; 7 bases are shared with TRBD1. The CDR3 spans 14 residues. CDR1 is MNHEY, CDR2 SVGAGI, per germline. The V gene end was trimmed by 5 bases and the J gene end by 3 bases; junction bases not matched to a gene: 4. The CDR3 loop is CASSPGQINQPQHF. CDR3 DNA: TGTGCCAGCAGTCCGGGACAGATCAATCAGCCCCAGCATTTT.

There are a few counts of this clonotype. This sequence joins TRBV12-3 or TRBV12-4 and TRBJ2-7; D uncertain. The CDR3 has 14 amino acids. The V end lost 6 bases, the J end lost 6 bases, and 18 bases lay between the germline ends. The CDR3 protein is CASSLFSASGEQYF. The CDR3 bases are TGTGCCAGCAGCCTGTTTTCAGCATCGGGCGAGCAGTACTTC.

This clonotype showed up many times. The rearrangement joins TRBV7-9 to TRBJ2-5; 7 bases align to TRBD1. The CDR3 length is 15 residues. The V gene's germline CDR1 is SEHNR and CDR2 FQNEAQ (reference sequence). The ends lost 4 bases at V and 2 bases at J; junction bases unmatched: 7. The CDR3 spells CASSSTGSLQETQYF. As DNA, the CDR3 is TGTGCCAGCAGCTCGACAGGGAGCCTACAAGAGACCCAGTACTTC. Using reference TRBV7-9 and TRBJ2-5 for the parts outside the CDR3, the full variable domain is DTGVSQNPRHKITKRGQNVTFRCDPISEHNRLYWYRQTLGQGPEFLTYFQNEAQLEKSRLLSDRFSAERPKGSFSTLEIQRTEQGDSAMYLCASSSTGSLQETQYFGPGTRLLVL.

This clonotype was detected a few times. The chain links TRBV2 to TRBJ2-3; 13 nucleotides agree with TRBD2. The CDR3 runs 15 residues. Germline V gives CDR1 SNHLY, CDR2 FYNNEI. With 4 bases clipped from V and 4 bases from J, the junction kept 2 bases outside the gene matches. For the CDR3, the DNA is TGTGCCAGCAGTGGGACTAGCGGGAGCGCAGATACGCAGTATTTT. Amino acids: CASSGTSGSADTQYF.

This clonotype was counted a few times. V usage is TRBV29-1 and J usage is TRBJ2-3; 10 bases map to TRBD2. This CDR3 region has 16 residues. Germline lookup yields CDR1 SQVTM and CDR2 ANQGSEA. CDR3 loop: CRCFVGLAGDTDTQYF. The CDR3 DNA sequence: TGCAGGTGTTTCGTGGGGCTAGCGGGAGACACAGATACGCAGTATTTT.

The chain employs TRBV5-4 and TRBJ2-1; 10 positions match TRBD2. The CDR3 consists of 15 residues. CDR1 and CDR2 (germline): SGHNT, YYREEE (reference sequence). The V gene end was trimmed by 3 bases and the J gene end by 7 bases; junction bases not matched to a gene: 7. The CDR3 DNA follows: TGTGCCAGCAGCTCGGCTAGCGGGAGTATGAATGAGCAGTTCTTC. It is translated as CASSSASGSMNEQFF.

This clonotype was observed at least ten times. The gene calls are TRBV20-1 and TRBJ1-1; D not resolved. The V end was cut by 0 bases, the J end by 2 bases, with 1 base between. In germline, CDR1 is DFQATT, CDR2 SNEGSKA (reference sequence). This CDR3 region has 11 residues. The CDR3 region is CSARENTEAFF. The CDR3 region has the DNA TGCAGTGCTAGAGAAAACACTGAAGCTTTCTTT.

The V call is TRBV7-9, the J call TRBJ2-7; D is perhaps TRBD1 or TRBD2 (5 bases each). V lost 5 bases to trimming and J lost 4 bases, with 12 bases between them. The germline V gene encodes CDR1 SEHNR and CDR2 FQNEAQ (reference sequence). The CDR3 consists of 13 residues. The CDR3 region is CASSPLGGYEQYF. In DNA, the CDR3 is TGTGCCAGCAGCCCACTTGGGGGTTACGAGCAGTACTTC.

Points on this clonotype: It may be a read error: a sequence one base away is much more abundant. The chain is built from TRBV6-6 and TRBJ1-1, with 7 bases lining up with TRBD1. Germline V gives CDR1 MNHNY, CDR2 SVGAGI (reference sequence). This CDR3 spans 15 amino acids. The CDR3 sequence is CTSSFAGTVNTEAFF. The CDR3 nucleotides are TGTACCAGCAGTTTCGCCGGGACAGTGAACACTGAAGCTTTCTTT.

This clonotype was seen many times. This chain uses TRBV9 with TRBJ2-2, with D perhaps TRBD2 (5 bases). Germline V gene lookup returns CDR1 SGDLS and CDR2 YYNGEE. The CDR3 loop spans 14 amino acids. V was trimmed by 4 bases and J by 5 bases, leaving 12 bases between them. In DNA form, the CDR3 reads TGTGCCAGCAGCATCCTCGGGGAAACCGGGGAGCTGTTTTTT. Residues: CASSILGETGELFF.

This clonotype was observed at least ten times. The chain carries TRBV12-3 or TRBV12-4 and TRBJ1-2, with 10 nucleotides matching TRBD1. The CDR3 runs 15 residues. V was clipped by 3 bases and J by 4 bases; unmatched bases: 5. The chain's CDR3 is CASSFGDRGPYGYTF. The DNA of the CDR3 is TGTGCCAGCAGTTTTGGGGACAGGGGACCCTATGGCTACACCTTC.

This clonotype was observed at least ten times. This chain links TRBV2 with TRBJ2-2; 9 bases line up with TRBD2. The germline gives CDR1 SNHLY, CDR2 FYNNEI. V was pared by 5 bases and J by 7 bases, with 8 bases of the junction left unmatched. The CDR3 has 15 amino acids. The CDR3: CASSWASGINGELFF. The CDR3 DNA is TGTGCCAGCAGTTGGGCTAGCGGGATTAACGGGGAGCTGTTTTTT.

This clonotype was found a few times. V usage is TRBV20-1 and J usage is TRBJ2-1; TRBD2 aligns across 15 bases. V was pared by 5 bases and J by 10 bases, with 6 bases of the junction left unmatched. The CDR3 contains 14 residues. Germline CDR1 reads DFQATT; CDR2 reads SNEGSKA (reference sequence). CDR3 DNA sequence: TGCAGTGCTTGGACTAGCGGGAGGGCCGAGGAGCAGTTCTTC. Protein: CSAWTSGRAEEQFF.

This clonotype was observed a few times. V and J are TRBV4-3 and TRBJ1-6; 8 bases are shared with TRBD1. CDR1 LGHNA and CDR2 YSLEER come from the germline V gene. CDR3 size: 16 residues. V shed 0 bases, J shed 11 bases, and the junction held 9 bases outside the gene matches. CDR3 in DNA: TGCGCCAGCAGCCAAGATTTTGGACAGGGCGGCGCACCCCTCCACTTT. This codes for CASSQDFGQGGAPLHF.

This clonotype occurred many times. The chain joins TRBV6-1 to TRBJ2-7; TRBD2 aligns across 12 bases. Germline CDR1 is MNHNS and CDR2 is SASEGT. Trimming at V came to 6 bases and at J to 4 bases, leaving 4 bases not matched to a gene. This CDR3 spans 14 amino acids. The CDR3 is CASSRLAGEYEQYF. The CDR3 nucleotides are TGTGCCAGCAGCCGACTAGCGGGAGAGTACGAGCAGTACTTC.

This clonotype was observed many times. The chain is built from TRBV11-3 and TRBJ2-7; 7 bases are shared with TRBD2. Germline V CDR1 and CDR2: SGHNT, YENEEA. The CDR3 spans 17 residues. V shed 5 bases and J 1 base; nucleotides not matched to a gene: 14. As DNA, the CDR3 is TGTGCCAGCAGCGGGCCCTCTCCGAGCGGGAATTCCTACGAGCAGTACTTC. This codes for CASSGPSPSGNSYEQYF.

At least ten counts were recorded for this clonotype. CDR3 amino acids: CSVHPPEGREAFF. DNA for the CDR3: TGCAGCGTCCACCCCCCAGAAGGGCGTGAAGCTTTCTTT. The J gene is TRBJ1-1, the V gene TRBV29-1, with D uncertain. The CDR3 covers 13 residues. V shed 6 bases and J shed 7 bases, with 18 bases lying between them. Per germline, CDR1 SQVTM and CDR2 ANQGSEA.

This clonotype appeared many times. This chain links TRBV30 with TRBJ1-1, with unresolved D. The CDR3 covers 12 residues. CDR1 GTSNPN and CDR2 SVGIG come from the germline V gene (reference sequence). The germline V and J ends were trimmed by 6 bases and 5 bases, with 13 bases remaining between them. The CDR3: CACEQKKTEAFF. In DNA, the CDR3 is TGTGCCTGTGAACAAAAAAAGACTGAAGCTTTCTTT. Combining the CDR3 with reference TRBV30 and TRBJ1-1 gives the whole variable domain SQTIHQWPATLVQPVGSPLSLECTVEGTSNPNLYWYRQAAGRGLQLLFYSVGIGQISSEVPQNLSASRPQDRQFILSSKKLLLSDSGFYLCACEQKKTEAFFGQGTRLTVV.

This chain joins TRBV7-9 and TRBJ2-2; D gene ambiguous. Germline V gene data show CDR1 as SEHNR and CDR2 as FQNEAQ (reference sequence). The CDR3 is 12 amino acids. Trimming took 5 bases from V and 4 from J, leaving 5 bases between them. The CDR3 DNA reads TGTGCCAGCAGCAAGACCACCGGGGAGCTGTTTTTT. Translated, it gives CASSKTTGELFF. Based on the CDR3 plus reference TRBV7-9 and TRBJ2-2, the full variable domain is DTGVSQNPRHKITKRGQNVTFRCDPISEHNRLYWYRQTLGQGPEFLTYFQNEAQLEKSRLLSDRFSAERPKGSFSTLEIQRTEQGDSAMYLCASSKTTGELFFGEGSRLTVL.

There are a few counts of this clonotype. The genes are TRBV28 and TRBJ1-4, with D maybe TRBD1 (6 bases). V was clipped by 3 bases and J by 7 bases, with 9 bases between them. Germline-derived CDR1 and CDR2 are MDHEN and SYDVKM. This CDR3 spans 13 amino acids. Here the CDR3 DNA reads TGTGCCAGCAGTTTTGGGACAATTGAAAAACTGTTTTTT. Its protein is CASSFGTIEKLFF.

The sample holds many counts of this clonotype. The rearrangement uses TRBV5-1 and TRBJ2-5, with 8 bases aligning to TRBD2. J lost 2 bases, V lost 3 bases, and 3 bases had no gene match. The CDR3 has 14 amino acids. Germline assignment: CDR1 SGHRS and CDR2 YFSETQ. The CDR3, as DNA: TGCGCCAGCAGCTCCGGGACTAGTCAAGAGACCCAGTACTTC. Translating it yields CASSSGTSQETQYF.

This clonotype was counted at least ten times. The chain joins TRBV27 to TRBJ2-7, with TRBD2 matching 7 bases. CDR3 length equals 15 residues. The V and J ends lost 7 bases and 7 bases, in that order; junction bases with no gene match: 16. Germline V gene sequence: CDR1 MNHEY, CDR2 SMNVEV (reference sequence). The CDR3 reads CASTRTRDYLREQYF. Written as DNA, the CDR3 is TGTGCCAGCACCAGAACCCGGGACTACCTCCGGGAGCAGTACTTC.

The J gene is TRBJ1-6, the V gene TRBV4-2; TRBD1 agrees at 9 bases. Germline assignment: CDR1 LGHNA and CDR2 YNFKEQ. This CDR3 comprises 15 residues. V dropped 7 bases and J dropped 8; count of bases not matched to a gene: 9. CDR3 in amino acids: CASNEQGANDSPLHF. CDR3 nucleotide sequence: TGTGCCAGCAACGAACAGGGGGCCAATGATTCACCCCTCCACTTT.

This clonotype was detected ten times or more. The rearrangement joins TRBV27 to TRBJ1-1; D uncertain. CDR3 length: 14 residues. The germline V and J ends were trimmed by 7 bases and 2 bases, with 14 bases remaining between them. The germline V gene encodes CDR1 MNHEY and CDR2 SMNVEV (reference sequence). The CDR3 here is CASINLRGNTEAFF. The DNA for the CDR3 is TGTGCCAGCATCAACCTACGTGGAAACACTGAAGCTTTCTTT.

The rearrangement uses TRBV10-3 and TRBJ2-7; D is uncertain. Germline V CDR1 and CDR2: ENHRY, SYGVKD. CDR3 length equals 15 residues. The V end was cut by 0 bases, the J end by 3 bases, with 12 bases between. The CDR3 loop is CAISESVVRNYEQYF. For the CDR3, the DNA is TGTGCCATCAGTGAGTCGGTCGTCAGAAACTACGAGCAGTACTTC.

Ten or more counts support this clonotype. In DNA, the CDR3 is TGTGCCAGCAGCCAAGGGGACTCGGGCTACACCTTC. The encoded protein is CASSQGDSGYTF. V usage is TRBV3-1 and J usage is TRBJ1-2; a weak D match, TRBD1 (5 bases). CDR3 length: 12 amino acids. CDR1 is LGHDT, CDR2 YNNKEL, per germline (reference sequence). The V end was cut by 1 base, the J end by 8 bases, with 8 bases between.